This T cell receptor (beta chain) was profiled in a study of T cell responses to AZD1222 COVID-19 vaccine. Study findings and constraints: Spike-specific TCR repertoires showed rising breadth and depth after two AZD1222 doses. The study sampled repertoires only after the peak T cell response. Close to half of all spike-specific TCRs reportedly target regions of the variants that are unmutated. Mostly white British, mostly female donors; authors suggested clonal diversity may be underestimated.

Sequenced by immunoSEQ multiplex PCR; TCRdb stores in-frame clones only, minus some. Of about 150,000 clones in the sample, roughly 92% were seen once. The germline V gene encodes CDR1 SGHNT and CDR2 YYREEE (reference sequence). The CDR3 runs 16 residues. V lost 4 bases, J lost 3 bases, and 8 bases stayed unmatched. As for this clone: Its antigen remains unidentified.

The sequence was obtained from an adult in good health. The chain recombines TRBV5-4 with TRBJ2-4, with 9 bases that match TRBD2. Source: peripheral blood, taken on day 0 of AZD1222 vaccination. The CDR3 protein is CASSNSGRGYKNIQYF. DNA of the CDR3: TGTGCCAGCAGCAATAGCGGGAGAGGCTACAAAAACATTCAGTACTTC.